One sample yielded the 19 T cell receptor beta chains listed below, sequenced in a study of regulatory T cells in long-lasting Graves disease. The time point here: newly diagnosed GD, antithyroid drugs for less than 3 months. With RNA extracted from PBMCs as input, the TCR library was made. iRepertoire HTBI primers and Arm-PCR of CDR3 regions built TCR beta libraries. TCRdb reprocessed the multiplex PCR reads with MiXCR, giving one entry per CDR3 protein. The sample lists about 360,000 distinct CDR3 sequences; around 16% were seen once. These data were likewise used in another study, on T cells in Graves' hyperthyroidism and ophthalmopathy.

This specimen was peripheral blood mononuclear cells (PBMCs), taken at new diagnosis, from a patient treated with antithyroid drugs. Receptors were obtained from a woman between 18 and 30 years old with Graves disease.

This clonotype was observed a few times. This sequence joins TRBV2 and TRBJ1-2; 9 nucleotides align to TRBD1. The J segment lost 2 bases and the V segment lost 5 bases, leaving 6 bases of the junction unmatched. The CDR3 covers 15 residues. Germline V gene data show CDR1 as SNHLY and CDR2 as FYNNEI. The CDR3 DNA reads TGTGCCAGCAGTCAGAGGACAGGGGAAAACTATGGCTACACCTTC. Translated: CASSQRTGENYGYTF.

This clonotype was observed many times. The V gene is TRBV20-1, the J gene TRBJ2-5, with no clear D. CDR1 and CDR2 (germline): DFQATT, SNEGSKA (reference sequence). The ends were cut back, 6 bases at V and 2 bases at J, with 13 bases in the middle. This CDR3 has 13 residues. CDR3 loop: CSALPETQETQYF. CDR3 coding DNA: TGCAGTGCCCTTCCCGAGACTCAAGAGACCCAGTACTTC.

This clonotype was counted only a few times. Just one base apart from a much larger clone, this may be a read error. The rearrangement joins TRBV2 to TRBJ1-2; 8 bases match TRBD1. Germline CDR1 is SNHLY and CDR2 is FYNNEI. The CDR3 is made up of 14 amino acids. With 10 bases clipped from V and 8 bases from J, the junction kept 15 bases outside the gene matches. The CDR3 region is CANNDRGSTVGYTF. CDR3 bases: TGTGCCAATAATGACAGGGGCTCGACGGTAGGCTACACCTTC.

This clonotype occurred many times. The chain uses TRBV2 and TRBJ2-7; 8 bases are a match to TRBD2. The J segment lost 3 bases and the V segment lost 2 bases, leaving 12 bases of the junction unmatched. This CDR3 is 17 amino acids long. The V gene's germline CDR1 is SNHLY and CDR2 FYNNEI. CDR3 sequence (DNA): TGTGCCAGCAGTGAACCTTCGGCCCTTACTAGCGGCTACGAGCAGTACTTC. This translates into CASSEPSALTSGYEQYF.

There are many counts of this clonotype. The V call is TRBV12-3 or TRBV12-4, the J call TRBJ2-1, with D maybe TRBD2 (7 bases). CDR3 length: 15 residues. V shed 5 bases and J shed 5 bases, with 16 bases lying between them. The CDR3 DNA is TGTGCCAGCAGTGGGGGGCGGGGGTGGGACAATGAGCAGTTCTTC. The encoded protein is CASSGGRGWDNEQFF.

This clonotype was observed a handful of times. The chain joins TRBV3-1 to TRBJ2-2; D unclear. V was cut by 0 bases and J by 7 bases, with 12 bases left in between. The CDR3 length is 15 residues. Germline loops: CDR1 LGHDT, CDR2 YNNKEL (reference sequence). CDR3 sequence: CASSQDASRLGELFF. CDR3 DNA sequence: TGTGCCAGCAGCCAAGACGCGTCGAGGCTCGGGGAGCTGTTTTTT.

In its sample, this clonotype was seen many times. V usage is TRBV5-4 and J usage is TRBJ2-5; TRBD2 agrees at 7 bases. V was pared by 4 bases and J by 2 bases, with 5 bases of the junction left unmatched. The CDR3 covers 14 residues. Germline CDR1 reads SGHNT; CDR2 reads YYREEE (reference sequence). CDR3: CASSPGGHQETQYF. The CDR3 coding sequence is TGTGCCAGCAGCCCGGGAGGCCATCAAGAGACCCAGTACTTC.

This clonotype was recorded only once. A read error is the likely source, as a far larger clone sits one nucleotide away. This chain uses TRBV9 with TRBJ2-3; maybe TRBD2 (7 bases). With the DNA end fitting TRBJ2-1 better, the J assignment may be wrong. Germline-derived CDR1 and CDR2 are SGDLS and YYNGEE. This CDR3 comprises 15 residues. The CDR3 loop reads CASSVEGGLCNEQFF. The DNA for the CDR3 is TGTGCCAGCAGCGTAGAGGGGGGGCTCTGCAATGAGCAGTTCTTC.

This chain uses TRBV25-1 with TRBJ2-3; tentatively, D is TRBD2 (5 bases). The V gene lost 6 bases and the J gene lost 9 bases, with 10 bases spanning the gap. Germline assignment: CDR1 MGHDK and CDR2 SYGVNS. The CDR3 totals 11 residues. CDR3 sequence: CASSGQRTQYF. As DNA, the CDR3 is TGTGCCAGCAGCGGTCAGCGGACGCAGTATTTT.

This clonotype came up many times. The V gene is TRBV28, the J gene TRBJ2-7; no clear D. Germline CDR1 and CDR2: MDHEN and SYDVKM. The CDR3 spans 11 residues. V was clipped by 2 bases and J by 5 bases, with 4 bases between them. The CDR3: CASSLIHEQYF. For the CDR3, the DNA is TGTGCCAGCAGTTTAATCCACGAGCAGTACTTC.

This chain connects TRBV5-1 to TRBJ2-7; D perhaps matches TRBD2 (5 bases). The CDR3 totals 15 residues. Germline CDR1 is SGHRS and CDR2 is YFSETQ. Trimming shortened V by 5 bases and J by 5 bases, and 20 bases separated the two germline ends. The CDR3 region has the DNA TGCGCCAGCAGTATGGACGATCCGGGAACGGACGAGCAGTACTTC. This encodes CASSMDDPGTDEQYF.

This sequence joins TRBV6-1 and TRBJ1-5; D is undetermined. CDR1 MNHNS and CDR2 SASEGT come from the germline V gene. V was shortened by 11 bases and J by 3 bases, with 14 bases between the two germline ends. The CDR3 totals 13 residues. The CDR3 spells CAASGLDNQPQHF. CDR3 sequence (DNA): TGTGCCGCCTCGGGGTTGGACAATCAGCCCCAGCATTTT.

Many counts were recorded for this clonotype. This sequence joins TRBV2 and TRBJ2-7, with TRBD2 as a possible D gene (5 bases). V was shortened by 6 bases and J by 0 bases, with 18 bases between the two germline ends. CDR1 and CDR2 from the germline V gene are SNHLY and FYNNEI. This CDR3 spans 16 amino acids. CDR3 sequence: CASRSNFEGSSYEQYF. The DNA of the CDR3 is TGTGCCAGCAGAAGCAATTTCGAGGGCAGCTCCTACGAGCAGTACTTC.

This clonotype has more than one count but fewer than ten. The gene calls are TRBV14 and TRBJ2-1; D is undetermined. This CDR3 has 11 amino acids. Germline V gives CDR1 SGHDN, CDR2 FVKESK. V gave up 4 bases and J gave up 8 bases, with 6 bases separating them. Here the CDR3 reads CASSRADEQFF. The CDR3, as DNA: TGTGCCAGCAGCCGGGCCGATGAGCAGTTCTTC.

The V call is TRBV6-1, the J call TRBJ1-5, with D perhaps matching TRBD1 (5 bases). Trimming stripped 10 bases from V and 6 bases from J, with 13 bases between. The CDR3 consists of 12 residues. Germline V lookup: CDR1 MNHNS, CDR2 SASEGT. CDR3 region: CATKRGSQPQHF. The CDR3 DNA is TGTGCCACCAAGCGGGGCAGTCAGCCCCAGCATTTT.

As concerns this clonotype: A read error is possible here, since a much larger clone lies one base away. This chain uses TRBV6-1 with TRBJ2-7; D ambiguous. CDR1 and CDR2 (germline): MNHNS, SASEGT. The length of the CDR3 is 16 residues. Trimming shortened V by 7 bases and J by 5 bases, and 24 bases separated the two germline ends. The CDR3 is CASTLPRTYSLDEQYF. DNA for the CDR3: TGTGCCAGCACCCTCCCCAGGACCTACTCCCTCGACGAGCAGTACTTC.

A few counts support this clonotype. The chain carries TRBV12-3 or TRBV12-4 and TRBJ1-5; tentative D call: TRBD1 (6 bases). This CDR3 has 13 amino acids. V was clipped by 6 bases and J by 4 bases, with 10 bases between them. The CDR3 here is CASRQGGNQPQHF. For the CDR3, the DNA is TGTGCCAGCAGACAGGGAGGGAATCAGCCCCAGCATTTT.

V usage is TRBV5-1 and J usage is TRBJ2-1; 11 positions agree with TRBD2. There are 17 residues in the CDR3. V trimming: 4 bases; J trimming: 6 bases; junction bases outside the gene matches: 12. The germline V gene encodes CDR1 SGHRS and CDR2 YFSETQ. The CDR3 nucleotides are TGCGCCAGCAGCAGCCAAGGGACTAGCGGAAAACCCAATGAGCAGTTCTTC. Protein: CASSSQGTSGKPNEQFF. Full variable domain (outside the CDR3, taken from reference TRBV5-1 and TRBJ2-1): KAGVTQTPRYLIKTRGQQVTLSCSPISGHRSVSWYQQTPGQGLQFLFEYFSETQRNKGNFPGRFSGRQFSNSRSEMNVSTLELGDSALYLCASSSQGTSGKPNEQFFGPGTRLTVL.

This clonotype occurred many times. V usage is TRBV12-3 or TRBV12-4 and J usage is TRBJ1-1; TRBD1 matches at 8 bases. With 5 bases clipped from V and 0 bases from J, the junction kept 11 bases outside the gene matches. The CDR3 runs 17 residues. The CDR3 bases are TGTGCCAGCAGTGCCAACAGGGGGTCAATCATGAACACTGAAGCTTTCTTT. This gives the protein CASSANRGSIMNTEAFF.